These 15 T cell receptor beta chains were all obtained from the same sample, sequenced in a study of a mutant IDH1 vaccine in newly diagnosed glioma. Described time point: week 35, safety follow-up. In the vaccine, a single dose held 300 ug of the mutant IDH1 20-mer peptide, along with topical imiquimod. The table came from immunoSEQ multiplex PCR; TCRdb's copy has only in-frame clones and leaves some out. This table holds tens of thousands of clones, around 82% found once. These receptors' targets are unknown. The sample was PBMCs, taken from a glioma patient whose treatment included an IDH1 peptide vaccine. The receptors stem from a man in his late teens or twenties with glioma.

The chain employs TRBV12-2 and TRBJ1-3; TRBD1, as called in the table, went unchecked against the DNA. TRBV12-2 is flagged as a pseudogene. This CDR3 comprises 20 residues. The CDR3, as DNA: TGTGCAAGTCGCTTAGCGCCGGGACAGGGAGGGGTCCGGTCTGGAAACACCATATATTTT. Amino acids: CASRLAPGQGGVRSGNTIYF.

The V gene is TRBV11-2, the J gene TRBJ1-2; the match to TRBD1 covers 7 bases. The CDR3 is 15 residues long. Per germline, CDR1 SGHAT and CDR2 FQNNGV. Germline trimming cut 1 base from V and 2 bases from J; bases unmatched to any gene: 4. CDR3 sequence: CASSLGQGGNYGYTF. The DNA of the CDR3 is TGTGCCAGCAGCTTAGGGCAGGGGGGAAACTATGGCTACACCTTC.

The gene calls are TRBV5-1 and TRBJ1-1, with D maybe TRBD1 (5 bases). The CDR3 has 15 residues. V lost 2 bases, J lost 2 bases, and 13 bases lay in between. From germline, CDR1 is SGHRS and CDR2 YFSETQ. CDR3 residues: CASSFQGYPNTEAFF. CDR3 nucleotides: TGCGCCAGCAGCTTCCAGGGTTACCCTAACACTGAAGCTTTCTTT.

This rearrangement joins TRBV7-2 to TRBJ2-7, with D uncertain. CDR3 size: 14 residues. Per germline, CDR1 SGHTA and CDR2 FQGNSA. The germline V and J ends were trimmed by 5 bases and 1 base, with 12 bases remaining between them. CDR3 amino acids: CASSPVVGSYEQYF. The CDR3 DNA reads TGTGCCAGCAGCCCCGTAGTGGGGTCCTACGAGCAGTACTTC.

The chain has TRBV2 and TRBJ1-2; D possibly corresponds to TRBD1 (6 bases). This CDR3 is built from 12 residues. Between the trimmed V and J ends, which lost 8 bases and 8 bases, there was a span of 15 bases. From germline, CDR1 is SNHLY and CDR2 FYNNEI. Written as DNA, the CDR3 is TGTGCCAGCGGTTTGGGGGCTGGAGGCTACACCTTC. Its protein is CASGLGAGGYTF.

The rearrangement uses TRBV14 and TRBJ1-2, with D tentatively TRBD1 (6 bases). CDR3 length: 14 residues. The V gene lost 5 bases and the J gene lost 8 bases, with 18 bases spanning the gap. The germline CDR1 and CDR2 sequences are SGHDN and FVKESK. In DNA form, the CDR3 reads TGTGCCAGCAGCGCGAAGGGGGTTGTGGTCGGCTACACCTTC. This codes for CASSAKGVVVGYTF.

This clone came up a few times. The chain couples TRBV9 to TRBJ1-2; a weak D match, TRBD1 (5 bases). The germline V and J ends were trimmed by 3 bases and 7 bases, with 16 bases remaining between them. This CDR3 is 14 amino acids long. Germline-derived CDR1 and CDR2 are SGDLS and YYNGEE. Here the CDR3 DNA reads TGTGCCAGCAGCGCCCGGACACTCGCTCGTGGCTACACCTTC. Translated, it gives CASSARTLARGYTF. The full variable domain, its missing parts supplied by reference TRBV9 and TRBJ1-2, is DSGVTQTPKHLITATGQRVTLRCSPRSGDLSVYWYQQSLDQGLQFLIQYYNGEERAKGNILERFSAQQFPDLHSELNLSSLELGDSALYFCASSARTLARGYTFGSGTRLTVV.

The gene calls are TRBV7-6 and TRBJ1-4; no clear D. The CDR3 runs 13 residues. Germline V gives CDR1 SGHVS, CDR2 FNYEAQ. V lost 1 base to trimming and J lost 6 bases, with 6 bases between them. CDR3 DNA: TGTGCCAGCAGCTTAGGGGGTTATGAAAAACTGTTTTTT. It translates to CASSLGGYEKLFF. The full variable domain, rest sourced from reference TRBV7-6 and TRBJ1-4, is GAGVSQSPRYKVTKRGQDVALRCDPISGHVSLYWYRQALGQGPEFLTYFNYEAQQDKSGLPNDRFSAERPEGSISTLTIQRTEQRDSAMYRCASSLGGYEKLFFGSGTQLSVL.

This chain connects TRBV28 to TRBJ1-5; D is undetermined. Per germline, CDR1 MDHEN and CDR2 SYDVKM. V lost 5 bases and J lost 1, with 15 bases in between. The CDR3 runs to 16 residues. The CDR3 sequence: CASSAPTETSNQPQHF. CDR3 coding DNA: TGTGCCAGCAGTGCGCCTACAGAGACCAGCAATCAGCCCCAGCATTTT.

This chain connects TRBV4-3 to TRBJ2-3, with TRBD1 identical over 7 bases. The V gene end was trimmed by 4 bases and the J gene end by 0 bases; junction bases not matched to a gene: 7. The length of the CDR3 is 16 residues. Germline CDR1 LGHNA, CDR2 YSLEER. The CDR3 bases are TGCGCCAGCAGCCGACGGGACAGTGCTAGCACAGATACGCAGTATTTT. Amino acids: CASSRRDSASTDTQYF.

The V call is TRBV4-2, the J call TRBJ2-5, with 7 bases matching TRBD2. With V trimmed by 0 bases and J by 4 bases, 11 bases remained unmatched. This CDR3 contains 17 residues. CDR1 is LGHNA, CDR2 YNFKEQ, per germline. CDR3 sequence (DNA): TGTGCCAGCAGCCAAGAACTGGCGGGAGAGGCCCGAGAGACCCAGTACTTC. Protein: CASSQELAGEARETQYF.

The V gene is TRBV14, the J gene TRBJ1-3; unclear D gene. The germline gives CDR1 SGHDN, CDR2 FVKESK. This CDR3 has 12 residues. V was pared by 2 bases and J by 4 bases, with 3 bases between. The CDR3 loop reads CASSQFGNTIYF. The CDR3, as DNA: TGTGCCAGCAGCCAATTCGGAAACACCATATATTTT.

In nucleotides, the CDR3 is TGTGCCAGCAGTTCCTATACCCCCAGCTACACTGAAGCTTTCTTT. It is translated as CASSSYTPSYTEAFF. The V call is TRBV27, the J call TRBJ1-1; no definite D call. CDR3 length: 15 residues. Germline CDR1 and CDR2: MNHEY and SMNVEV (reference sequence). V dropped 4 bases and J dropped 3 bases, with 15 bases sitting between them.

The V call is TRBV7-2, the J call TRBJ1-3; 7 nucleotides match TRBD1. The CDR3 sequence is 16 residues long. Germline V gives CDR1 SGHTA, CDR2 FQGNSA. V shed 5 bases, J shed 0 bases, and the junction held 7 bases outside the gene matches. As DNA, the CDR3 is TGTGCCAGCAGCCCCAGGGGGTTCTCCTCTGGAAACACCATATATTTT. This encodes CASSPRGFSSGNTIYF. Filled out from reference TRBV7-2 and TRBJ1-3, the complete variable domain reads GAGVSQSPSNKVTEKGKDVELRCDPISGHTALYWYRQSLGQGLEFLIYFQGNSAPDKSGLPSDRFSAERTGGSVSTLTIQRTQQEDSAVYLCASSPRGFSSGNTIYFGEGSWLTVV.

The chain has TRBV7-2 and TRBJ2-5, with D unclear. The CDR3 loop spans 15 amino acids. The V gene's germline CDR1 is SGHTA and CDR2 FQGNSA. The ends were cut back, 5 bases at V and 1 base at J, with 14 bases in the middle. The CDR3 DNA follows: TGTGCCAGCAGCCTCTACTTGGCCGGCCAAGAGACCCAGTACTTC. Its protein is CASSLYLAGQETQYF.